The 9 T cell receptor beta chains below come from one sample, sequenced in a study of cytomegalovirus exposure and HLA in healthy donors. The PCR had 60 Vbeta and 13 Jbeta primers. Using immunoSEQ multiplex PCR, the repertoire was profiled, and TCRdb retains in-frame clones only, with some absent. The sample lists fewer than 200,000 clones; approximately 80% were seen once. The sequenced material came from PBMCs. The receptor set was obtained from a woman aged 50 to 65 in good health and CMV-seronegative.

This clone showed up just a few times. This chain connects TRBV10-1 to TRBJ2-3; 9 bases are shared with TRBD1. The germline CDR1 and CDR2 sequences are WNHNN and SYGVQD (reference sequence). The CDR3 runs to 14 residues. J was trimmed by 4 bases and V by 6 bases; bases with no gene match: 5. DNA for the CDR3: TGCGCCAGCAGAGGGGACAGGGAAGCAGATACGCAGTATTTT. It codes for CASRGDREADTQYF.

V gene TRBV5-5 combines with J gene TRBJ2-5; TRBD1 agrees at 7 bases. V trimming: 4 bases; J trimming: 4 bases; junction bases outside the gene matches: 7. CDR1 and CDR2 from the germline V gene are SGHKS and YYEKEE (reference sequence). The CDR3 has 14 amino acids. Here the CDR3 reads CASSRTQGVETQYF. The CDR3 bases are TGTGCCAGCAGCCGGACCCAGGGGGTAGAGACCCAGTACTTC.

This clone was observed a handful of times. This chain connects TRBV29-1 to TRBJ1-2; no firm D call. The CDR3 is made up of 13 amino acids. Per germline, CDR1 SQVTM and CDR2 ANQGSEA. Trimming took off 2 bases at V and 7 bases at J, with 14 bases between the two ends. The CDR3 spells CSVEKEDLSGYTF. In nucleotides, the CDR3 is TGCAGCGTTGAAAAGGAGGATCTGAGTGGCTACACCTTC.

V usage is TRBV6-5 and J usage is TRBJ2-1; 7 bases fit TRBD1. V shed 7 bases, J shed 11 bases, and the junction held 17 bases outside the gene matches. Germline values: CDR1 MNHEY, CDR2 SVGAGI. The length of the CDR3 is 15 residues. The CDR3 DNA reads TGTGCCAGCACGACTTTATGGACAGGCGCCGATCAGCAGTTCTTC. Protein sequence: CASTTLWTGADQQFF.

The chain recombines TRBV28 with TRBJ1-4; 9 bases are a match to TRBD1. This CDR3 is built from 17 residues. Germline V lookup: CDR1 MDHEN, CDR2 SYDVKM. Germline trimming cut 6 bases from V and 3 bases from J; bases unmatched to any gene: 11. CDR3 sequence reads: CASSPGTGRAPNEKLFF. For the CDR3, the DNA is TGTGCCAGCAGCCCAGGGACAGGGAGAGCCCCTAATGAAAAACTGTTTTTT.

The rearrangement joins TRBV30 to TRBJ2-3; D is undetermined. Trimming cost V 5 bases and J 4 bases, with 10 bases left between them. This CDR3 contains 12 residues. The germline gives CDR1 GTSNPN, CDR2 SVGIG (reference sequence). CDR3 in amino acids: CAWARVADTQYF. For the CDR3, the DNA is TGTGCCTGGGCCCGGGTGGCAGATACGCAGTATTTT.

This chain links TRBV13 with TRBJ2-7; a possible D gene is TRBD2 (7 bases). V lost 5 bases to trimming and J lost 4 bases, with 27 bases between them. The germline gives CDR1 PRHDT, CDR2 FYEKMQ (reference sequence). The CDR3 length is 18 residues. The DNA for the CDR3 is TGTGCCAGCAGCCGATCCCCCACTTCCGGCGGGGGCCCGTACGAGCAGTACTTC. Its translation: CASSRSPTSGGGPYEQYF.

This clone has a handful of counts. The CDR3 coding sequence is TGTGCCAGCAGCTTGGCCCCCATGAACACTGAAGCTTTCTTT. This encodes CASSLAPMNTEAFF. This chain uses TRBV5-4 with TRBJ1-1; D ambiguous. This CDR3 spans 14 amino acids. Trimming cost V 0 bases and J 0 bases, with 6 bases left between them. From germline, CDR1 is SGHNT and CDR2 YYREEE (reference sequence). Drawing the rest from reference TRBV5-4 and TRBJ1-1, the complete variable domain is ETGVTQSPTHLIKTRGQQVTLRCSSQSGHNTVSWYQQALGQGPQFIFQYYREEENGRGNFPPRFSGLQFPNYSSELNVNALELDDSALYLCASSLAPMNTEAFFGQGTRLTVV.

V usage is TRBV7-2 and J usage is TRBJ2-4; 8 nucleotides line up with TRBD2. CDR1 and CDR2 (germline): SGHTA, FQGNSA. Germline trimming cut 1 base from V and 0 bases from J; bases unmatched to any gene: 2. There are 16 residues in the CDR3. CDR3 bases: TGTGCCAGCAGCTTAGTAGCGGGGCAAGCCAAAAACATTCAGTACTTC. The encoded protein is CASSLVAGQAKNIQYF.